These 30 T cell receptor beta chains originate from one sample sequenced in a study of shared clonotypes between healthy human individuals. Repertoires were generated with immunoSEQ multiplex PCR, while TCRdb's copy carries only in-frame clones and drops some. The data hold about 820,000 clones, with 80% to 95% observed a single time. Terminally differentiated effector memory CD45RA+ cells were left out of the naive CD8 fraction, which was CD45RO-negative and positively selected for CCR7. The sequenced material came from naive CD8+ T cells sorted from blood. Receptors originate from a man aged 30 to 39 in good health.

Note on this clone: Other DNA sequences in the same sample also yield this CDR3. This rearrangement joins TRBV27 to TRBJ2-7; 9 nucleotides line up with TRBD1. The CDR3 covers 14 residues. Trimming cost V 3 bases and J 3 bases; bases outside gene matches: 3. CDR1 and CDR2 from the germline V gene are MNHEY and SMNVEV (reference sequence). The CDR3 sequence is CASSFGTGSYEQYF. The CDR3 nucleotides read TGTGCCAGCAGTTTTGGGACAGGGAGCTACGAGCAGTACTTC.

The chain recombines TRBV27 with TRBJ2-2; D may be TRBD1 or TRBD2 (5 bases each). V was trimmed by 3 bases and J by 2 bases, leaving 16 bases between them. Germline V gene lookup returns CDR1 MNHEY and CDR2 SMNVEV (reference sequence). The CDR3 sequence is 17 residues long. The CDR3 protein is CASSFWDEMFNTGELFF. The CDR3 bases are TGTGCCAGCAGTTTCTGGGACGAAATGTTTAACACCGGGGAGCTGTTTTTT.

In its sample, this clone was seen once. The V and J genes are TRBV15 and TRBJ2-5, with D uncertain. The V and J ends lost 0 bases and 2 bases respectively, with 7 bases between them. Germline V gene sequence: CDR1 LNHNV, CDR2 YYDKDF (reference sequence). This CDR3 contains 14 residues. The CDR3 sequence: CATSRDGRQETQYF. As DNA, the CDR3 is TGTGCCACCAGCAGAGATGGCAGACAAGAGACCCAGTACTTC.

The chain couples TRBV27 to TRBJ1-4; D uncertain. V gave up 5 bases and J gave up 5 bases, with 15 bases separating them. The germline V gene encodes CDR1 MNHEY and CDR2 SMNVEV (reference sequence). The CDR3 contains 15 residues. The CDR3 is CASSHARSVNEKLFF. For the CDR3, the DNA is TGTGCCAGCAGTCATGCGCGGAGCGTGAATGAAAAACTGTTTTTT.

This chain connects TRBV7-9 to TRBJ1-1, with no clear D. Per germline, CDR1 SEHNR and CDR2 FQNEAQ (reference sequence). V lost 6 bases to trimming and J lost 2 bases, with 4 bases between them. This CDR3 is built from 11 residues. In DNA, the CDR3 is TGTGCCAGCAGAAGAAACACTGAAGCTTTCTTT. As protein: CASRRNTEAFF.

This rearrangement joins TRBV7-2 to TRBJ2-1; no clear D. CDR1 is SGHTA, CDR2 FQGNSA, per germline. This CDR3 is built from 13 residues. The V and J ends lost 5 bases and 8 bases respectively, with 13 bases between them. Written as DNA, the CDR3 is TGTGCCAGCAGCCCGAACCTTGGGGATGAGCAGTTCTTC. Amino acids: CASSPNLGDEQFF.

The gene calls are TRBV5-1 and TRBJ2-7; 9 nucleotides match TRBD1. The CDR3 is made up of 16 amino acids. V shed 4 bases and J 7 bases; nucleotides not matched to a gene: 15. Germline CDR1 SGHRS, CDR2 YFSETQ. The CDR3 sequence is CASSIPRTGATGEQYF. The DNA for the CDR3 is TGCGCCAGCAGCATCCCCCGGACAGGGGCCACAGGGGAGCAGTACTTC.

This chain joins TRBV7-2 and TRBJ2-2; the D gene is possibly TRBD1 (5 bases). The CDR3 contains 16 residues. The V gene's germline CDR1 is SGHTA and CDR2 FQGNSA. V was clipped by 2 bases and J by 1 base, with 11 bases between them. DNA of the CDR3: TGTGCCAGCAGCTTAAAAATCACAGGGAACACCGGGGAGCTGTTTTTT. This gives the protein CASSLKITGNTGELFF.

In nucleotides, the CDR3 is TGTGCCAGCAGTCGCCTCGGGGCCGGGGAATACGAGCAGTACTTC. Translating gives CASSRLGAGEYEQYF. The chain recombines TRBV28 with TRBJ2-7; possibly TRBD1 or TRBD2 for D (5 bases each). CDR1 and CDR2 from the germline V gene are MDHEN and SYDVKM. The CDR3 covers 15 residues. Between the trimmed V and J ends, which lost 5 bases and 4 bases, there was a span of 18 bases.

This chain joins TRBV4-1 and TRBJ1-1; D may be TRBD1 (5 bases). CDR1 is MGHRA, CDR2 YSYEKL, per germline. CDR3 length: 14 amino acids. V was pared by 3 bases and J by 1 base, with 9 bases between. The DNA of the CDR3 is TGCGCCAGCAGCCATGGGGACGGGAACACTGAAGCTTTCTTT. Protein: CASSHGDGNTEAFF.

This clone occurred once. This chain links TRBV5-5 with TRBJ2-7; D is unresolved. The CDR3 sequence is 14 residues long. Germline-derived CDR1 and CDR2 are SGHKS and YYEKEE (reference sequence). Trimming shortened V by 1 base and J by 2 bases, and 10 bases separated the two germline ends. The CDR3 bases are TGTGCCAGCAGCTTGAGGAAAAAGGCCTACGAGCAGTACTTC. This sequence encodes CASSLRKKAYEQYF.

CDR3 nucleotide sequence: TGTGCCAGCAGTTCCCGGGACAGGGGGCAGAGCACCGGGGAGCTGTTTTTT. Translation gives CASSSRDRGQSTGELFF. The chain links TRBV28 to TRBJ2-2, with 12 bases fitting TRBD1. V lost 4 bases, J lost 4 bases, and 7 bases stayed unmatched. The CDR3 is 17 residues long. Germline V gene data show CDR1 as MDHEN and CDR2 as SYDVKM. Together with reference TRBV28 and TRBJ2-2, the CDR3 gives the full variable domain: DVKVTQSSRYLVKRTGEKVFLECVQDMDHENMFWYRQDPGLGLRLIYFSYDVKMKEKGDIPEGYSVSREKKERFSLILESASTNQTSMYLCASSSRDRGQSTGELFFGEGSRLTVL.

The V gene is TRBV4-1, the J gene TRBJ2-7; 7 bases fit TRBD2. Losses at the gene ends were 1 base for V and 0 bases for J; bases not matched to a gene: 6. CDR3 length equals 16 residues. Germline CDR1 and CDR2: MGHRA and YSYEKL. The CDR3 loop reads CASSQGTSGGSYEQYF. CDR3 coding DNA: TGCGCCAGCAGCCAAGGGACCTCGGGGGGCTCCTACGAGCAGTACTTC.

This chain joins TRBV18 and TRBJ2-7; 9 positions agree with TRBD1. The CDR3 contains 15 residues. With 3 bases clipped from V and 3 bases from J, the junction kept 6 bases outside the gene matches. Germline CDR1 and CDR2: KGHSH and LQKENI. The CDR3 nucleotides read TGTGCCAGCTCACCCGGACAGGGGCAGGGCTACGAGCAGTACTTC. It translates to CASSPGQGQGYEQYF.

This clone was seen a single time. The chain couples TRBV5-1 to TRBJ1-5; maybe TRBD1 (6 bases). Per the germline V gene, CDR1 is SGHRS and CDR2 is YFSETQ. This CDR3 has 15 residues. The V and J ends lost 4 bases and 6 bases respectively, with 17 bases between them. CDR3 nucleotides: TGCGCCAGCAGCGTGGACAGAGGCCCTTCTCAGCCCCAGCATTTT. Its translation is CASSVDRGPSQPQHF.

The CDR3 reads CASSKSRGSMDTQYF. CDR3 nucleotides: TGTGCCAGCAGCAAGTCGCGGGGTTCAATGGATACCCAGTACTTC. The rearrangement joins TRBV27 to TRBJ2-5, with D perhaps TRBD2 (6 bases). Germline values: CDR1 MNHEY, CDR2 SMNVEV (reference sequence). The V and J ends lost 6 bases and 8 bases respectively, with 22 bases between them. CDR3 length equals 15 residues.

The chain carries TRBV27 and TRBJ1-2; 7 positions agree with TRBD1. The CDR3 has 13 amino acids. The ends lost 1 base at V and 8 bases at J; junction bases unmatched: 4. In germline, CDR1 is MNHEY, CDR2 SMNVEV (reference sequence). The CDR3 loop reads CASSLLTGQGYTF. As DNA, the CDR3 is TGTGCCAGCAGTTTATTGACAGGGCAAGGCTACACCTTC.

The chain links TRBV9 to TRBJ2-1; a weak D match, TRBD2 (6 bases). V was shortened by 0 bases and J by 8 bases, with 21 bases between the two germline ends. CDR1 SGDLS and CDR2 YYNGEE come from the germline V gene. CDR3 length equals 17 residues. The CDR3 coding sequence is TGTGCCAGCAGCGTAGCTACACGGACTAATTCCATCGATGAGCAGTTCTTC. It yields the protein CASSVATRTNSIDEQFF.

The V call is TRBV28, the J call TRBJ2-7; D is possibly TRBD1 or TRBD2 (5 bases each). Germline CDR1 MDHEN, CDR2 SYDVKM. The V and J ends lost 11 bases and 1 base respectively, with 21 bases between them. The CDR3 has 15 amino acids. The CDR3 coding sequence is TGTGCCGCCAATCCCGGGGACGGACAATCCTACGAGCAGTACTTC. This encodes CAANPGDGQSYEQYF.

The CDR3, as DNA: TGTGCCAGCAGCTTAACGGCCGGAAACACCATATATTTT. It yields the protein CASSLTAGNTIYF. J is TRBJ1-3 and V is TRBV11-2; D gene ambiguous. The V gene's germline CDR1 is SGHAT and CDR2 FQNNGV. There are 13 residues in the CDR3. With 2 bases removed from V and 4 bases from J, the gap between germline ends came to 6 bases.

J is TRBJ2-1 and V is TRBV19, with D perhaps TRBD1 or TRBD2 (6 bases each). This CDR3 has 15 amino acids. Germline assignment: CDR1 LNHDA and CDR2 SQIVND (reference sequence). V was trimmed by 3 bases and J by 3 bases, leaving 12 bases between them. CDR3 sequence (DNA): TGTGCCAGTAGTATTCGGAGGGGGATCTACAATGAGCAGTTCTTC. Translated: CASSIRRGIYNEQFF. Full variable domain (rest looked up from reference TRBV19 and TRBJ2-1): DGGITQSPKYLFRKEGQNVTLSCEQNLNHDAMYWYRQDPGQGLRLIYYSQIVNDFQKGDIAEGYSVSREKKESFPLTVTSAQKNPTAFYLCASSIRRGIYNEQFFGPGTRLTVL.

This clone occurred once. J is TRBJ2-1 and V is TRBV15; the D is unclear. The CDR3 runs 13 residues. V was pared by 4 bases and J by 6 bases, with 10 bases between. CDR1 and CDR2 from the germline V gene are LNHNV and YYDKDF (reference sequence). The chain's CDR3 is CATSKGLINEQFF. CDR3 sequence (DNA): TGTGCCACCAGCAAGGGTCTGATCAATGAGCAGTTCTTC.

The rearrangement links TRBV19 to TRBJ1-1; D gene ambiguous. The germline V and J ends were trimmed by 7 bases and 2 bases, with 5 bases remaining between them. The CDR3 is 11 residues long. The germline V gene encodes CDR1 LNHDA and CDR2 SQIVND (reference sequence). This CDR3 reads CASIYNTEAFF. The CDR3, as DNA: TGTGCCAGTATATACAACACTGAAGCTTTCTTT.

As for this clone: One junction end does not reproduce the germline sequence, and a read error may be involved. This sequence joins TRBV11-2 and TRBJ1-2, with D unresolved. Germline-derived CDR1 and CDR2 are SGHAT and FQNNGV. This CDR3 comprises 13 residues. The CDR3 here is CASSSGYFYDYTF. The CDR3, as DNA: TGTGCCAGCAGCTCCGGGTATTTTTATGACTACACCTTC.

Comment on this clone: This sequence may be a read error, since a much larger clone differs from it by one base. DNA of the CDR3: TGTGCCAGCGAGGGGACAGACTCCTACGAGCAGTACTTC. It codes for CASEGTDSYEQYF. The V call is TRBV18, the J call TRBJ2-7; 7 bases agree with TRBD1. The CDR3 extends over 13 amino acids. J gave up 0 bases and V 8 bases, and 4 bases lay outside the gene matches. Germline lookup yields CDR1 KGHSH and CDR2 LQKENI.

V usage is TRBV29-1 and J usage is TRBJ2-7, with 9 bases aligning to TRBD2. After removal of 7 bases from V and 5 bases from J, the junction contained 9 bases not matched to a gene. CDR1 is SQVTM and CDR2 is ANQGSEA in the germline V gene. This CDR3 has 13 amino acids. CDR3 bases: TGCAGCGGGAAGGGACTAGCAACCCACGAGCAGTACTTC. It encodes CSGKGLATHEQYF.

The CDR3 loop reads CASGLVEGGVAGELFF. CDR3 sequence (DNA): TGTGCTAGTGGTTTGGTAGAAGGAGGGGTGGCCGGGGAGCTGTTTTTT. The chain joins TRBV12-5 to TRBJ2-2; TRBD2 might be the D (6 bases). This CDR3 contains 16 residues. Trimming left V 0 bases short and J 6 bases short, with 14 bases between. Per the germline V gene, CDR1 is LGHNT and CDR2 is FRNRAP.

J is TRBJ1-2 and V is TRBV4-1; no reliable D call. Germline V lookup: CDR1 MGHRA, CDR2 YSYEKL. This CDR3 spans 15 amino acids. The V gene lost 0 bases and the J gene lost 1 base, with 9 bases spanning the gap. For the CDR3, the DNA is TGCGCCAGCAGCCAAGAGGGCATTGTTAACTATGGCTACACCTTC. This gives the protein CASSQEGIVNYGYTF.

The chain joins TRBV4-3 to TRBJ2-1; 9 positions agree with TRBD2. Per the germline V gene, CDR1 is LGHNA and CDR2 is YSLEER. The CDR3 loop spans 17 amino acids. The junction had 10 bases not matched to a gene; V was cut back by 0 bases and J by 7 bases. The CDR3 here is CASSQDLQREDGNEQFF. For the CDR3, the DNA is TGCGCCAGCAGCCAAGATTTGCAGCGGGAGGACGGTAATGAGCAGTTCTTC.

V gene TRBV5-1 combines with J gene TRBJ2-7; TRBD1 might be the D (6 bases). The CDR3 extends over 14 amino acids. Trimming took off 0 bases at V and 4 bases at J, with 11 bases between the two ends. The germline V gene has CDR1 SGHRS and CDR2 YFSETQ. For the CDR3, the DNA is TGCGCCAGCAGCTTGGGACAGGAGAAATACGAGCAGTACTTC. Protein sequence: CASSLGQEKYEQYF.